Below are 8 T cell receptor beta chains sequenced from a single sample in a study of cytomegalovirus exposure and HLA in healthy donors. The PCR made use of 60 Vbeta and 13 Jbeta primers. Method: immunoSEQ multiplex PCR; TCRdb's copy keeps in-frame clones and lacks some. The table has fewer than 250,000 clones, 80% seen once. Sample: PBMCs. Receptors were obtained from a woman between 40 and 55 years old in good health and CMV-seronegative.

In nucleotides, the CDR3 is TGTGCCAGCAGTTCCTCAGGGGTCGAGCAGTACTTC. Translating gives CASSSSGVEQYF. V and J are TRBV28 and TRBJ2-7; tentatively, D is TRBD1 (6 bases). The germline V gene encodes CDR1 MDHEN and CDR2 SYDVKM. V was clipped by 4 bases and J by 6 bases, with 10 bases between them. The length of the CDR3 is 12 residues.

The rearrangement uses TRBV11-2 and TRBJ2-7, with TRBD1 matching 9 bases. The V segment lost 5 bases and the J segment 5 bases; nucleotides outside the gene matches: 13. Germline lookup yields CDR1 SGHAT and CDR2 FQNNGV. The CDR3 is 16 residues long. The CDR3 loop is CASSPDSGTGNHEQYF. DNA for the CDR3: TGTGCCAGCAGCCCAGACAGTGGGACAGGGAACCACGAGCAGTACTTC.

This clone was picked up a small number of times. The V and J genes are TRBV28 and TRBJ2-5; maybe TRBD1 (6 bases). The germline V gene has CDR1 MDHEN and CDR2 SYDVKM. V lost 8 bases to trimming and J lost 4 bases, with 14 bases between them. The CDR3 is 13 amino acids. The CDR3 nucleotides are TGTGCCAGCCTTCAGGGGTTGGGAGAGACCCAGTACTTC. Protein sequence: CASLQGLGETQYF.

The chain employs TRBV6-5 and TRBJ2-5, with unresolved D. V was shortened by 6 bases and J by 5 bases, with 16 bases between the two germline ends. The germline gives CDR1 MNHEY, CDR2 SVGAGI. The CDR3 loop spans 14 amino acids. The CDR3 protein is CASRRSPGWETQYF. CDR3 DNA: TGTGCCAGCAGACGAAGCCCAGGTTGGGAGACCCAGTACTTC.

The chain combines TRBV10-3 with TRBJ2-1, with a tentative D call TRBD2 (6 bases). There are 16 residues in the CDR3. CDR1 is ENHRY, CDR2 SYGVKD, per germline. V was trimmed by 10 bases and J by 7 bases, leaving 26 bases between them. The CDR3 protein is CATRAVGASASNEQFF. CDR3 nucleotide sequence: TGTGCCACTAGAGCCGTAGGGGCTAGCGCATCAAATGAGCAGTTCTTC.

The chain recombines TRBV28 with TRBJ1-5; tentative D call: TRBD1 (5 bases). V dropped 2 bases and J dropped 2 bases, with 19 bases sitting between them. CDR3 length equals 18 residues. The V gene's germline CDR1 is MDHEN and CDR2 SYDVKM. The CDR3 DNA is TGTGCCAGCAGTTTAATCGATCTGGGGCGCAGGGGCAATCAGCCCCAGCATTTT. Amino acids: CASSLIDLGRRGNQPQHF. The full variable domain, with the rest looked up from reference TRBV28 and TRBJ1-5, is DVKVTQSSRYLVKRTGEKVFLECVQDMDHENMFWYRQDPGLGLRLIYFSYDVKMKEKGDIPEGYSVSREKKERFSLILESASTNQTSMYLCASSLIDLGRRGNQPQHFGDGTRLSIL.

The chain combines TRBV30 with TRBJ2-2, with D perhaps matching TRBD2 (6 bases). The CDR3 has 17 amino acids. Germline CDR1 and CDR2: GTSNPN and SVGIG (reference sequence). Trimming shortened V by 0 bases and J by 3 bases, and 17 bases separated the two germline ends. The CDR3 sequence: CAWSVLRRGSDTGELFF. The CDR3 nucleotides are TGTGCCTGGAGTGTACTCAGGCGGGGATCTGACACCGGGGAGCTGTTTTTT.

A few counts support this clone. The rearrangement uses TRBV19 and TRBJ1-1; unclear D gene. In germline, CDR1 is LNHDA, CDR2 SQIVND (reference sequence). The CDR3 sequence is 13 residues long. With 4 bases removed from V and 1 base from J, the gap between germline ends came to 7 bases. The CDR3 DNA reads TGTGCCAGTAGTAAAACAGAGAACACTGAAGCTTTCTTT. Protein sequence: CASSKTENTEAFF.